A single sample is the source of the 27 T cell receptor beta chains below, sequenced in a study of PD-L1 blockade in urothelial cancer. Profiling relied on immunoSEQ multiplex PCR, and the TCRdb table lists in-frame clones only, not all of them. The sample lists 60,000 or so clones; about 80% were seen once. The sample was PBMCs, taken around atezolizumab (anti-PD-L1) treatment. The source of these receptors is a man aged 65 to 85 with urothelial cancer.

The chain joins TRBV7-8 to TRBJ2-7; possibly TRBD1 for D (6 bases). Germline loops: CDR1 SGHVS, CDR2 FQNEAQ. CDR3 length: 13 residues. V lost 6 bases and J 5 bases, leaving 14 bases between the germline ends. The CDR3 DNA is TGTGCCAGCAGGCCGGGACATCGCAACGAGCAGTACTTC. Its translation: CASRPGHRNEQYF.

The rearrangement joins TRBV4-1 to TRBJ2-5; D ambiguous. Deletions cut 3 bases from V and 4 bases from J, with 15 bases between. The germline CDR1 and CDR2 sequences are MGHRA and YSYEKL. The CDR3 extends over 15 amino acids. CDR3 residues: CASSQNPSGTETQYF. The CDR3, as DNA: TGCGCCAGCAGCCAGAACCCATCAGGTACAGAGACCCAGTACTTC.

The rearrangement joins TRBV7-2 to TRBJ2-2, with 13 nucleotides matching TRBD2. Unmatched junction bases numbered 9, after V lost 7 bases and J lost 4 bases. This CDR3 has 17 amino acids. CDR1 and CDR2 (germline): SGHTA, FQGNSA. The CDR3: CASIQTSGRILTGELFF. CDR3 bases: TGTGCCAGCATCCAGACTAGCGGGAGGATACTCACCGGGGAGCTGTTTTTT.

CDR3 in amino acids: CASSLDRGQGGYEQYF. CDR3 bases: TGTGCCAGCAGCTTAGATCGGGGACAGGGTGGTTACGAGCAGTACTTC. This chain joins TRBV11-2 and TRBJ2-7; 9 bases align to TRBD1. The germline V gene has CDR1 SGHAT and CDR2 FQNNGV. The CDR3 totals 16 residues. The V segment lost 0 bases and the J segment 4 bases; nucleotides outside the gene matches: 7.

This chain connects TRBV6-6 to TRBJ2-3, with 10 bases fitting TRBD2. This CDR3 has 15 amino acids. The germline V gene has CDR1 MNHNY and CDR2 SVGAGI (reference sequence). V was pared by 4 bases and J by 3 bases, with 4 bases of the junction left unmatched. This CDR3 reads CASSSSGSGTDTQYF. CDR3 nucleotide sequence: TGTGCCAGCAGTTCTAGCGGGAGTGGGACAGATACGCAGTATTTT.

The chain has TRBV29-1 and TRBJ1-2; 7 nucleotides agree with TRBD1. The V segment lost 6 bases and the J segment 0 bases; nucleotides outside the gene matches: 4. Germline values: CDR1 SQVTM, CDR2 ANQGSEA. This CDR3 has 13 amino acids. CDR3 sequence: CSVMTGPNYGYTF. In DNA, the CDR3 is TGCAGCGTCATGACAGGGCCTAACTATGGCTACACCTTC. Drawing the rest from reference TRBV29-1 and TRBJ1-2, the complete variable domain is SAVISQKPSRDICQRGTSLTIQCQVDSQVTMMFWYRQQPGQSLTLIATANQGSEATYESGFVIDKFPISRPNLTFSTLTVSNMSPEDSSIYLCSVMTGPNYGYTFGSGTRLTVV.

The chain joins TRBV2 to TRBJ2-7; 10 positions match TRBD2. CDR1 is SNHLY, CDR2 FYNNEI, per germline. The CDR3 has 15 residues. V was pared by 8 bases and J by 2 bases, with 9 bases of the junction left unmatched. CDR3 residues: CASGTSATSAYEQYF. For the CDR3, the DNA is TGTGCCAGCGGGACTAGCGCCACTTCGGCCTACGAGCAGTACTTC.

The rearrangement links TRBV29-1 to TRBJ2-1; 9 bases align to TRBD1. This CDR3 comprises 12 residues. Germline trimming cut 7 bases from V and 6 bases from J; bases unmatched to any gene: 4. Germline CDR1 SQVTM, CDR2 ANQGSEA. The CDR3 DNA sequence: TGCAGCGCGGGACAGGGAGTCAATGAGCAGTTCTTC. Translated: CSAGQGVNEQFF.

The V gene is TRBV7-9, the J gene TRBJ1-3; tentative D call: TRBD1 (5 bases). The CDR3 runs to 14 residues. CDR1 and CDR2 (germline): SEHNR, FQNEAQ (reference sequence). V lost 5 bases and J lost 4, with 12 bases in between. CDR3 coding DNA: TGTGCCAGCAGCCCCTCCAGGGTCGGAAACACCATATATTTT. It translates to CASSPSRVGNTIYF.

This rearrangement joins TRBV5-1 to TRBJ2-5; 10 nucleotides agree with TRBD2. Looked up from germline, CDR1 is SGHRS and CDR2 is YFSETQ. V lost 0 bases to trimming and J lost 5 bases; unmatched junction nucleotides: 13. This CDR3 contains 18 residues. DNA for the CDR3: TGCGCCAGCAGCTTGGGATCGCTAGCGGGAGCCCTCGGGGAGACCCAGTACTTC. Its protein product is CASSLGSLAGALGETQYF. Complete variable domain (other parts from reference TRBV5-1 and TRBJ2-5): KAGVTQTPRYLIKTRGQQVTLSCSPISGHRSVSWYQQTPGQGLQFLFEYFSETQRNKGNFPGRFSGRQFSNSRSEMNVSTLELGDSALYLCASSLGSLAGALGETQYFGPGTRLLVL.

V and J are TRBV7-2 and TRBJ1-4; D might be TRBD1 (6 bases). The CDR3 is made up of 17 amino acids. V lost 0 bases and J 7 bases, leaving 18 bases between the germline ends. Germline CDR1 is SGHTA and CDR2 is FQGNSA. The CDR3 loop reads CASSLAFTGLAGEKLFF. The CDR3 nucleotides are TGTGCCAGCAGCTTAGCTTTCACAGGGTTAGCAGGTGAAAAACTGTTTTTT.

The V gene is TRBV5-4, the J gene TRBJ2-7, with TRBD2 as a possible D gene (5 bases). The germline V gene encodes CDR1 SGHNT and CDR2 YYREEE (reference sequence). The CDR3 is 15 residues long. The V gene lost 4 bases and the J gene lost 0 bases, with 14 bases spanning the gap. CDR3: CASSPGGQTSYEQYF. The CDR3 DNA follows: TGTGCCAGCAGCCCCGGCGGGCAGACCTCCTACGAGCAGTACTTC. Variable domain in full (rest from reference TRBV5-4 and TRBJ2-7): ETGVTQSPTHLIKTRGQQVTLRCSSQSGHNTVSWYQQALGQGPQFIFQYYREEENGRGNFPPRFSGLQFPNYSSELNVNALELDDSALYLCASSPGGQTSYEQYFGPGTRLTVT.

In DNA form, the CDR3 reads TGTGCCAGCAGCCCCCGCCTAGCGGGAGGGGGGAATGAGCAGTTCTTC. Its protein is CASSPRLAGGGNEQFF. The rearrangement joins TRBV5-4 to TRBJ2-1, with 12 nucleotides matching TRBD2. The CDR3 runs 16 residues. Per the germline V gene, CDR1 is SGHNT and CDR2 is YYREEE (reference sequence). With V trimmed by 4 bases and J by 7 bases, 9 bases remained unmatched.

The gene calls are TRBV27 and TRBJ2-3, with D hard to call. Germline CDR1 and CDR2: MNHEY and SMNVEV (reference sequence). This CDR3 region has 14 residues. The V gene lost 2 bases and the J gene lost 2 bases, with 8 bases spanning the gap. The CDR3 DNA reads as TGTGCCAGCAGTTTACCAGGAACCACAGATACGCAGTATTTT. This gives the protein CASSLPGTTDTQYF.

The chain has TRBV14 and TRBJ1-4; D uncertain. CDR1 SGHDN and CDR2 FVKESK come from the germline V gene. The length of the CDR3 is 15 residues. V was pared by 2 bases and J by 5 bases, with 12 bases between. CDR3 protein: CASSQPGITNEKLFF. DNA for the CDR3: TGTGCCAGCAGCCAACCCGGGATAACAAATGAAAAACTGTTTTTT.

The chain recombines TRBV29-1 with TRBJ2-7; 9 bases are a match to TRBD2. V gave up 7 bases and J gave up 7 bases; unmatched junction bases: 14. Germline V gene lookup returns CDR1 SQVTM and CDR2 ANQGSEA. This CDR3 is 14 amino acids long. The CDR3 DNA reads as TGCAGCGGACGCTTAGCGGGAGAGGTAGGAGAGCAGTACTTC. It encodes CSGRLAGEVGEQYF.

The genes are TRBV5-1 and TRBJ2-7, with D perhaps TRBD2 (6 bases). V was pared by 3 bases and J by 2 bases, with 12 bases between. The CDR3 consists of 14 residues. From germline, CDR1 is SGHRS and CDR2 YFSETQ. The chain's CDR3 is CASSWRDGPYEQYF. Here the CDR3 DNA reads TGCGCCAGCAGCTGGAGGGACGGTCCCTACGAGCAGTACTTC. The variable domain in full, with the rest retrieved from reference TRBV5-1 and TRBJ2-7, is KAGVTQTPRYLIKTRGQQVTLSCSPISGHRSVSWYQQTPGQGLQFLFEYFSETQRNKGNFPGRFSGRQFSNSRSEMNVSTLELGDSALYLCASSWRDGPYEQYFGPGTRLTVT.

The J gene is TRBJ2-4, the V gene TRBV5-8; no definite D call. The V gene's germline CDR1 is SGHTS and CDR2 YDEGEE. Deletions cut 0 bases from V and 3 bases from J, with 13 bases between. The CDR3 length is 16 residues. The chain's CDR3 is CASSLVPDLYKNIQYF. In DNA form, the CDR3 reads TGTGCCAGCAGCTTGGTCCCAGATTTATACAAAAACATTCAGTACTTC.

In DNA, the CDR3 is TGTGCCTGGAGTGGGCGGCCAAACACTGAAGCTTTCTTT. Amino acids: CAWSGRPNTEAFF. This chain joins TRBV30 and TRBJ1-1; D unresolved. V dropped 1 base and J dropped 2 bases, with 8 bases sitting between them. The CDR3 loop spans 13 amino acids. Germline CDR1 and CDR2: GTSNPN and SVGIG (reference sequence).

This clone was seen a handful of times. The chain links TRBV6-5 to TRBJ2-1; 8 bases fit TRBD1. CDR3 size: 16 residues. Germline V CDR1 and CDR2: MNHEY, SVGAGI. The junction had 8 bases not matched to a gene; V was cut back by 2 bases and J by 5 bases. The CDR3 coding sequence is TGTGCCAGCAGTTACCAATCCGGGACAGGTAACAATGAGCAGTTCTTC. It is translated as CASSYQSGTGNNEQFF.

The chain joins TRBV30 to TRBJ1-2, with 9 bases matching TRBD1. The trim removed 4 bases at V and 6 bases at J, leaving 9 bases unmatched. This CDR3 spans 14 amino acids. Germline V lookup: CDR1 GTSNPN, CDR2 SVGIG (reference sequence). This chain's CDR3 is CAWTWGTGYNGYTF. The CDR3, as DNA: TGTGCCTGGACTTGGGGGACAGGGTATAATGGCTACACCTTC.

V is TRBV25-1 and J is TRBJ2-1; 12 bases map to TRBD2. J was trimmed by 8 bases and V by 2 bases; bases with no gene match: 7. Germline V CDR1 and CDR2: MGHDK, SYGVNS. This CDR3 comprises 16 residues. Here the CDR3 reads CASSEDVTSGSDEQFF. The CDR3 nucleotides are TGTGCCAGCAGTGAAGATGTGACTAGCGGGAGTGATGAGCAGTTCTTC. Based on the CDR3 plus reference TRBV25-1 and TRBJ2-1, the full variable domain is EADIYQTPRYLVIGTGKKITLECSQTMGHDKMYWYQQDPGMELHLIHYSYGVNSTEKGDLSSESTVSRIRTEHFPLTLESARPSHTSQYLCASSEDVTSGSDEQFFGPGTRLTVL.

CDR3 sequence: CASSTTGGNQPQHF. In nucleotides, the CDR3 is TGTGCCAGCAGCACGACAGGGGGCAATCAGCCCCAGCATTTT. J is TRBJ1-5 and V is TRBV6-1; 8 nucleotides line up with TRBD1. CDR3 length: 14 amino acids. CDR1 and CDR2 from the germline V gene are MNHNS and SASEGT. Unmatched junction bases numbered 3, after V lost 6 bases and J lost 2 bases.

The gene calls are TRBV7-9 and TRBJ1-2, with 8 positions matching TRBD1. This CDR3 contains 14 residues. J gave up 4 bases and V 5 bases, and 6 bases lay outside the gene matches. The germline CDR1 and CDR2 sequences are SEHNR and FQNEAQ (reference sequence). As DNA, the CDR3 is TGTGCCAGCAGCGGACAGGGCGAGTCCTATGGCTACACCTTC. This encodes CASSGQGESYGYTF.

The chain carries TRBV19 and TRBJ1-1; no reliable D call. The V gene lost 1 base and the J gene lost 1 base, with 10 bases spanning the gap. The CDR3 is 15 residues long. Looked up from germline, CDR1 is LNHDA and CDR2 is SQIVND (reference sequence). CDR3 DNA: TGTGCCAGTAGTATAGCGGGAGGTTCGAACACTGAAGCTTTCTTT. Its translation: CASSIAGGSNTEAFF.

This clone has only one observation. J is TRBJ2-7 and V is TRBV28; 7 bases are a match to TRBD2. The CDR3 is 15 amino acids. In germline, CDR1 is MDHEN, CDR2 SYDVKM. The J segment lost 2 bases and the V segment lost 8 bases, leaving 12 bases of the junction unmatched. The CDR3 is CASGEGTRRAYEQYF. In DNA form, the CDR3 reads TGTGCCAGCGGGGAGGGCACCCGGCGGGCCTACGAGCAGTACTTC.

This chain connects TRBV19 to TRBJ2-2; D remains unclear. CDR1 is LNHDA, CDR2 SQIVND, per germline (reference sequence). Trimming cost V 5 bases and J 5 bases, with 15 bases left between them. This CDR3 is built from 15 residues. The CDR3 protein is CASSFSYLRTGELFF. In DNA form, the CDR3 reads TGTGCCAGTAGTTTCTCCTACCTGAGAACCGGGGAGCTGTTTTTT.